The next 27 T cell receptor beta chains were all read from a single sample in a study of blood T cell repertoires in COVID-19. Clones were read by immunoSEQ multiplex PCR, and TCRdb kept only the in-frame ones, dropping some. The sample holds about 280,000 clones, more than 85% seen once. Sequencing was performed on peripheral blood. Every receptor here comes from a man in his forties with acute or convalescent COVID-19.

As to this clone: This sample includes further DNA sequences coding for the same CDR3. The chain couples TRBV7-2 to TRBJ1-2; TRBD1 agrees at 7 bases. The V gene's germline CDR1 is SGHTA and CDR2 FQGNSA. Germline trimming cut 5 bases from V and 5 bases from J; bases unmatched to any gene: 2. The CDR3 is 12 amino acids. CDR3: CASSGRGYGYTF. DNA for the CDR3: TGTGCCAGCAGCGGCAGGGGGTATGGCTACACCTTC.

CDR3 protein: CASSTLMQGISRYNEQFF. CDR3 DNA sequence: TGTGCCAGTAGTACGCTAATGCAGGGGATCTCGAGGTACAATGAGCAGTTCTTC. This chain links TRBV19 with TRBJ2-1, with a possible D match to TRBD1 (6 bases). Germline assignment: CDR1 LNHDA and CDR2 SQIVND (reference sequence). Trimming removed 4 bases at V and 4 bases at J, with 23 bases between. The CDR3 spans 18 residues.

The rearrangement joins TRBV5-1 to TRBJ2-3; maybe TRBD2 (5 bases). V was pared by 4 bases and J by 2 bases, with 11 bases between. Germline CDR1 is SGHRS and CDR2 is YFSETQ. This CDR3 comprises 14 residues. The chain's CDR3 is CASSPGLPTDTQYF. In DNA form, the CDR3 reads TGCGCCAGCAGCCCCGGACTGCCCACAGATACGCAGTATTTT.

This chain uses TRBV24-1 with TRBJ2-1; 9 bases are a match to TRBD1. The CDR3 runs 15 residues. The germline gives CDR1 KGHDR, CDR2 SFDVKD. Trimming at V came to 4 bases and at J to 4 bases, leaving 4 bases not matched to a gene. CDR3 bases: TGTGCCACCAGTGACGGGACAGGGACTTACAATGAGCAGTTCTTC. Translation gives CATSDGTGTYNEQFF.

In its sample, this clone was seen once. J is TRBJ2-1 and V is TRBV5-4; D is uncertain. This CDR3 spans 13 amino acids. Per the germline V gene, CDR1 is SGHNT and CDR2 is YYREEE (reference sequence). The germline V and J ends were trimmed by 1 base and 4 bases, with 6 bases remaining between them. In DNA, the CDR3 is TGTGCCAGCAGCTTGAACAATTACAATGAGCAGTTCTTC. It yields the protein CASSLNNYNEQFF.

The CDR3 sequence: CASSSQGQRGNTIYF. The CDR3 DNA sequence: TGTGCCAGCAGCTCACAGGGGCAGAGGGGGAACACCATATATTTT. The J gene is TRBJ1-3, the V gene TRBV11-3, with 7 bases aligning to TRBD1. V was clipped by 4 bases and J by 7 bases; unmatched bases: 10. Germline CDR1 reads SGHNT; CDR2 reads YENEEA. The CDR3 loop spans 15 amino acids.

The chain has TRBV24-1 and TRBJ2-1, with 8 nucleotides matching TRBD1. V lost 2 bases, J lost 9 bases, and 5 bases stayed unmatched. Germline CDR1 reads KGHDR; CDR2 reads SFDVKD. The CDR3 extends over 14 amino acids. The DNA for the CDR3 is TGTGCCACCAGTGATTACACAGGGGGAGGTGAGCAGTTCTTC. It translates to CATSDYTGGGEQFF.

The CDR3 reads CASSLGQFSSYNEQFF. The DNA for the CDR3 is TGTGCCAGCAGCTTGGGACAGTTTAGCTCCTACAATGAGCAGTTCTTC. The chain is built from TRBV5-6 and TRBJ2-1, with D maybe TRBD1 (5 bases). V gave up 0 bases and J gave up 0 bases, with 10 bases separating them. Germline CDR1 and CDR2: SGHDT and YYEEEE. The CDR3 contains 16 residues.

This chain connects TRBV19 to TRBJ2-3; TRBD2 might be the D (6 bases). The CDR3 has 13 residues. Trimming removed 6 bases at V and 4 bases at J, with 11 bases between. Germline values: CDR1 LNHDA, CDR2 SQIVND (reference sequence). CDR3 residues: CASRFGGADTQYF. CDR3 coding DNA: TGTGCCAGTAGGTTTGGAGGGGCAGATACGCAGTATTTT.

The rearrangement joins TRBV19 to TRBJ2-3; no clear D. V was cut by 1 base and J by 1 base, with 9 bases left in between. CDR1 and CDR2 (germline): LNHDA, SQIVND (reference sequence). This CDR3 comprises 15 residues. CDR3 DNA sequence: TGTGCCAGTAGTATAGTACACACCCGCACAGATACGCAGTATTTT. This translates into CASSIVHTRTDTQYF.

V is TRBV6-5 and J is TRBJ2-3; TRBD1 might be the D (6 bases). The CDR3 has 13 amino acids. CDR1 and CDR2 (germline): MNHEY, SVGAGI. V lost 5 bases and J 2 bases, leaving 8 bases between the germline ends. The CDR3 here is CASSRDTTDTQYF. Here the CDR3 DNA reads TGTGCCAGCAGTAGGGACACCACAGATACGCAGTATTTT.

The V gene is TRBV5-1, the J gene TRBJ2-7; D is possibly TRBD2 (5 bases). Trimming cost V 5 bases and J 1 base, with 13 bases left between them. Looked up from germline, CDR1 is SGHRS and CDR2 is YFSETQ. The CDR3 runs 14 residues. The CDR3 here is CASSVSGNSYEQYF. The CDR3 coding sequence is TGCGCCAGCAGTGTTTCGGGGAATTCCTACGAGCAGTACTTC.

This chain links TRBV5-1 with TRBJ2-1, with TRBD2 identical over 9 bases. The germline V gene encodes CDR1 SGHRS and CDR2 YFSETQ. The J segment lost 5 bases and the V segment lost 1 base, leaving 4 bases of the junction unmatched. The CDR3 extends over 15 amino acids. In DNA form, the CDR3 reads TGCGCCAGCAGCTTGAGCGGGGGGAGGAACAATGAGCAGTTCTTC. It codes for CASSLSGGRNNEQFF.

This chain links TRBV19 with TRBJ1-3, with D uncertain. Trimming stripped 5 bases from V and 0 bases from J, with 11 bases between. The CDR3 covers 15 residues. Germline loops: CDR1 LNHDA, CDR2 SQIVND (reference sequence). CDR3 amino acids: CASSPPRASGNTIYF. The CDR3 DNA reads as TGTGCCAGTAGTCCACCGAGGGCCTCTGGAAACACCATATATTTT. Filled out from reference TRBV19 and TRBJ1-3, the complete variable domain reads DGGITQSPKYLFRKEGQNVTLSCEQNLNHDAMYWYRQDPGQGLRLIYYSQIVNDFQKGDIAEGYSVSREKKESFPLTVTSAQKNPTAFYLCASSPPRASGNTIYFGEGSWLTVV.

V gene TRBV5-1 combines with J gene TRBJ1-2; no reliable D call. The V end lost 4 bases, the J end lost 9 bases, and 16 bases lay between the germline ends. The CDR3 totals 13 residues. CDR1 is SGHRS, CDR2 YFSETQ, per germline. This chain's CDR3 is CASSTEGGVRYTF. For the CDR3, the DNA is TGCGCCAGCAGCACCGAGGGCGGCGTTCGCTACACCTTC.

This sequence joins TRBV6-5 and TRBJ2-1; 11 bases are a match to TRBD1. CDR1 is MNHEY and CDR2 is SVGAGI in the germline V gene. The CDR3 is made up of 15 amino acids. V lost 6 bases and J lost 8; bases outside the gene matches: 9. Here the CDR3 reads CASSPRTGGMDEQFF. As DNA, the CDR3 is TGTGCCAGCAGCCCAAGGACAGGGGGCATGGATGAGCAGTTCTTC.

The J gene is TRBJ1-1, the V gene TRBV3-1 (or the pseudogene TRBV3-2), with TRBD1 as a possible D gene (5 bases). Germline assignment: CDR1 LGHDT and CDR2 YNNKEL (reference sequence). This CDR3 has 18 amino acids. Trimming took 0 bases from V and 1 from J, leaving 18 bases between them. The CDR3 coding sequence is TGTGCCAGCAGCCAAGATGTAAGGGACCCGGAGGGGAACACTGAAGCTTTCTTT. Amino acid sequence: CASSQDVRDPEGNTEAFF.

The chain recombines TRBV5-4 with TRBJ2-3, with TRBD1 matching 9 bases. J lost 2 bases, V lost 4 bases, and 8 bases had no gene match. The germline V gene has CDR1 SGHNT and CDR2 YYREEE (reference sequence). CDR3 length: 16 amino acids. CDR3 nucleotides: TGTGCCAGCAGCATAGGACAGGGGAGGCTCACAGATACGCAGTATTTT. Translation: CASSIGQGRLTDTQYF.

The chain has TRBV4-1 and TRBJ1-4, with 8 bases lining up with TRBD1. The CDR3 spans 20 residues. Losses at the gene ends were 3 bases for V and 1 base for J; bases not matched to a gene: 16. CDR1 is MGHRA and CDR2 is YSYEKL in the germline V gene. In nucleotides, the CDR3 is TGCGCCAGCAGCCAGCAGCGACCCGGGACAGGTAGAATAACTAATGAAAAACTGTTTTTT. It specifies CASSQQRPGTGRITNEKLFF.

This clone was recorded only once. V is TRBV24-1 and J is TRBJ2-1, with 8 bases lining up with TRBD1. J lost 9 bases, V lost 3 bases, and 9 bases had no gene match. This CDR3 contains 15 residues. CDR1 is KGHDR, CDR2 SFDVKD, per germline. DNA for the CDR3: TGTGCCACCAGTGATACGAGACAGGGGATGGGTGAGCAGTTCTTC. This gives the protein CATSDTRQGMGEQFF.

V gene TRBV6-5 combines with J gene TRBJ1-4; 7 bases agree with TRBD1. The CDR3 sequence is 15 residues long. After removal of 6 bases from V and 8 bases from J, the junction contained 12 bases not matched to a gene. Germline V gene lookup returns CDR1 MNHEY and CDR2 SVGAGI. The CDR3 DNA is TGTGCCAGCAGCCGGACAGGACTCCAGGGGGAAAAACTGTTTTTT. Translated, it gives CASSRTGLQGEKLFF.

J is TRBJ1-1 and V is TRBV19; D ambiguous. Trimming took off 5 bases at V and 3 bases at J, with 10 bases between the two ends. CDR3 size: 13 residues. Germline-derived CDR1 and CDR2 are LNHDA and SQIVND (reference sequence). The CDR3 spells CASSFRQDTEAFF. CDR3 bases: TGTGCCAGTAGTTTTCGACAAGACACTGAAGCTTTCTTT. Supplemented by reference TRBV19 and TRBJ1-1, the full variable domain reads DGGITQSPKYLFRKEGQNVTLSCEQNLNHDAMYWYRQDPGQGLRLIYYSQIVNDFQKGDIAEGYSVSREKKESFPLTVTSAQKNPTAFYLCASSFRQDTEAFFGQGTRLTVV.

The chain employs TRBV5-1 and TRBJ2-7; D is ambiguous. Per germline, CDR1 SGHRS and CDR2 YFSETQ. The CDR3 covers 14 residues. V was pared by 1 base and J by 2 bases, with 10 bases between. The CDR3 is CASSLNPVPYEQYF. Written as DNA, the CDR3 is TGCGCCAGCAGCTTGAATCCAGTTCCCTACGAGCAGTACTTC.

This rearrangement joins TRBV30 to TRBJ2-2; TRBD1 agrees at 8 bases. Germline-derived CDR1 and CDR2 are GTSNPN and SVGIG (reference sequence). The J segment lost 3 bases and the V segment lost 6 bases, leaving 6 bases of the junction unmatched. The CDR3 contains 14 residues. The CDR3 nucleotides read TGTGCCTGCAGGGGGCGCAGAGACACCGGGGAGCTGTTTTTT. This sequence encodes CACRGRRDTGELFF.

The gene calls are TRBV30 and TRBJ1-4; 7 nucleotides agree with TRBD1. Germline CDR1 reads GTSNPN; CDR2 reads SVGIG (reference sequence). Germline trimming cut 2 bases from V and 3 bases from J; bases unmatched to any gene: 9. This CDR3 is built from 16 residues. CDR3 sequence: CAWSRSRDSSNEKLFF. The CDR3, as DNA: TGTGCCTGGAGTCGGTCCCGGGACAGTTCTAATGAAAAACTGTTTTTT.

In the case of this clone: The identical CDR3 is also encoded by other nucleotide sequences in the sample. The chain couples TRBV5-1 to TRBJ1-1; no clear D gene. Deletions cut 1 base from V and 1 base from J, with 8 bases between. Germline-derived CDR1 and CDR2 are SGHRS and YFSETQ. The CDR3 is made up of 14 amino acids. CDR3 region: CASSLSGGNTEAFF. DNA for the CDR3: TGCGCCAGCAGCTTGTCTGGCGGGAACACTGAAGCTTTCTTT. Together with reference TRBV5-1 and TRBJ1-1, the CDR3 gives the full variable domain: KAGVTQTPRYLIKTRGQQVTLSCSPISGHRSVSWYQQTPGQGLQFLFEYFSETQRNKGNFPGRFSGRQFSNSRSEMNVSTLELGDSALYLCASSLSGGNTEAFFGQGTRLTVV.

The rearrangement uses TRBV6-1 and TRBJ1-4, with a possible D match to TRBD1 (6 bases). Trimming cost V 3 bases and J 7 bases, with 12 bases left between them. CDR1 and CDR2 (germline): MNHNS, SASEGT. The CDR3 is made up of 14 amino acids. Written as DNA, the CDR3 is TGTGCCAGCAGTGATCACCAGGGGAGTGAAAAACTGTTTTTT. It specifies CASSDHQGSEKLFF.